The 22 T cell receptor beta chains below all came from one sample that was sequenced in a study of tumor-infiltrating lymphocytes in primary liver carcinoma. Investigators took RNA and DNA out together from 20-30 mg of unsorted bulk tissue. The input was 450 to 550 ng total RNA; TCR beta cDNA was made from it with a constant-region primer. Libraries for TCR beta were built through three nested multiplex PCR rounds, which together made up a slightly modified ARM-PCR procedure. TRBV1-TRBV30 forward primers and a C-beta reverse primer were used in the first two PCR rounds, which each ran for around 10 cycles. Each CDR3 protein gets one entry after TCRdb re-called the multiplex PCR reads with MiXCR. The sample consists of approximately 88,000 distinct CDR3 sequences, 65% to 70% of them appearing once. Sequencing was performed on tumor-adjacent normal liver tissue. These receptors came from a man in his forties with primary liver carcinoma and hepatitis B virus infection.

Ten or more counts support this clonotype. This chain uses TRBV28 with TRBJ2-3; D ambiguous. This CDR3 is built from 16 residues. V was pared by 6 bases and J by 5 bases, with 21 bases between. The germline CDR1 and CDR2 sequences are MDHEN and SYDVKM. This CDR3 reads CASSSAVTFVGDTQYF. DNA for the CDR3: TGTGCCAGCAGCTCCGCAGTGACTTTCGTGGGAGATACGCAGTATTTT. Complete variable domain (other parts from reference TRBV28 and TRBJ2-3): DVKVTQSSRYLVKRTGEKVFLECVQDMDHENMFWYRQDPGLGLRLIYFSYDVKMKEKGDIPEGYSVSREKKERFSLILESASTNQTSMYLCASSSAVTFVGDTQYFGPGTRLTVL.

This clonotype has only a few counts. One base away lies a much larger clone, so this may be a sequencing read error. This chain links TRBV4-2 with TRBJ2-5, with no clear D. This CDR3 has 14 residues. V dropped 6 bases and J dropped 0 bases, with 11 bases sitting between them. CDR1 and CDR2 (germline): LGHNA, YNFKEQ. The CDR3 bases are TGTGCCAGCAGGCCGGCGGCAGACCAAGAGACCCAGTACTTC. Its translation is CASRPAADQETQYF.

As DNA, the CDR3 is TGTGCCAGCAGCTTACTAGCGGGAGGGCCGTACGAGCAGTACTTC. Translation: CASSLLAGGPYEQYF. This chain connects TRBV11-2 to TRBJ2-7, with 12 bases that match TRBD2. Germline CDR1 SGHAT, CDR2 FQNNGV. This CDR3 has 15 residues. Trimming took 2 bases from V and 4 from J; bases not matched to a gene: 3. Full variable domain (missing parts from reference TRBV11-2 and TRBJ2-7): EAGVAQSPRYKIIEKRQSVAFWCNPISGHATLYWYQQILGQGPKLLIQFQNNGVVDDSQLPKDRFSAERLKGVDSTLKIQPAKLEDSAVYLCASSLLAGGPYEQYFGPGTRLTVT.

This clonotype has at least ten counts. The chain uses TRBV12-3 or TRBV12-4 and TRBJ2-4; D is possibly TRBD1 (6 bases). V was shortened by 6 bases and J by 6 bases, with 15 bases between the two germline ends. This CDR3 region has 14 residues. Written as DNA, the CDR3 is TGTGCCAGCAGACTGCAGGGGTTTGGAAACATTCAGTACTTC. It translates to CASRLQGFGNIQYF.

At least ten counts were recorded for this clonotype. This rearrangement joins TRBV5-6 to TRBJ2-1; a possible D gene is TRBD2 (5 bases). The CDR3 runs 16 residues. V dropped 2 bases and J dropped 0 bases, with 12 bases sitting between them. Germline-derived CDR1 and CDR2 are SGHDT and YYEEEE. For the CDR3, the DNA is TGTGCCAGCAGCTTTCGAGGGCCGAGCTCCTACAATGAGCAGTTCTTC. Translating it yields CASSFRGPSSYNEQFF.

This clonotype came up a few times. A read error is likely, as this CDR3 ends without the conserved phenylalanine or tryptophan. The DNA is omitted, as the CDR3 cannot be located on it reliably, and the CDR3 follows TCRdb's listing. This rearrangement joins TRBV6-6 to TRBJ2-7; the table's D call, TRBD1, was not checked against the DNA. CDR1 is MNHNY, CDR2 SVGAGI, per germline (reference sequence). The CDR3 spans 15 amino acids, including both terminal residues. The CDR3 region is CASSYSARREREQYL.

The chain couples TRBV5-1 to TRBJ2-5, with D uncertain. The V gene lost 4 bases and the J gene lost 3 bases, with 10 bases spanning the gap. Germline V lookup: CDR1 SGHRS, CDR2 YFSETQ. The CDR3 extends over 13 amino acids. DNA for the CDR3: TGCGCCAGCAGCCCAGCTCGGGAAGAGACCCAGTACTTC. Its translation is CASSPAREETQYF.

In the case of this clonotype: An end of the junction differs from the germline gene, which may be a read error. V is TRBV7-8 and J is TRBJ2-3; 8 bases are a match to TRBD2. The CDR3 consists of 13 residues. The germline V gene encodes CDR1 SGHVS and CDR2 FQNEAQ. CDR3 sequence (DNA): TGTGTCAGCGGTGTAGCGGGACCAGATATGCAGTATTTT. It is translated as CVSGVAGPDMQYF.

As concerns this clonotype: One end of the junction fails to match germline, which may point to a read error. The V and J genes are TRBV11-2 and TRBJ2-1; 9 nucleotides line up with TRBD1. The CDR3 runs 15 residues. Per the germline V gene, CDR1 is SGHAT and CDR2 is FQNNGV. The CDR3 bases are TGTGCCAGCAGCTGGGGGGGACAGGGCACAGTCGAGCATTTCTTC. It translates to CASSWGGQGTVEHFF.

As to this clonotype: The conserved phenylalanine or tryptophan is not found at the CDR3 terminus, so this likely reflects a read error. The limits of the CDR3 on the DNA are not certain, so only TCRdb's listed CDR3 is given. This chain connects TRBV5-4 to TRBJ2-5; the DNA was not used to check the table's D call, TRBD1. Inclusive of both ends, the CDR3 amounts to 13 amino acids. Germline V CDR1 and CDR2: SGHNT, YYREEE (reference sequence). The CDR3 spells CASMDRPEETQYS.

This clonotype was counted between two and nine times. One base away lies a much larger clone, so this may be a sequencing read error. The chain combines TRBV10-3 with TRBJ2-3; D unresolved. CDR3 length equals 12 residues. CDR1 is ENHRY and CDR2 is SYGVKD in the germline V gene. The V and J ends lost 7 bases and 3 bases respectively, with 8 bases between them. The DNA of the CDR3 is TGTGCCATCATGGACGGGACAGATACGCAGTATTTT. Encoded protein: CAIMDGTDTQYF.

The CDR3 DNA reads TGTGCCAGCATCCAAAGTGGGGGAACCACTGAAGCTTTCTTT. As protein: CASIQSGGTTEAFF. The genes are TRBV28 and TRBJ1-1; possibly TRBD1 for D (5 bases). The CDR3 covers 14 residues. Germline assignment: CDR1 MDHEN and CDR2 SYDVKM. V lost 7 bases to trimming and J lost 4 bases, with 16 bases between them.

Concerning this clonotype itself: Relative to the germline gene, one junction end is altered; a read error may explain this. The chain uses TRBV6-6 and TRBJ1-6; D ambiguous. The CDR3 runs to 14 residues. In germline, CDR1 is MNHNY, CDR2 SVGAGI (reference sequence). The CDR3: CASSLDGPWSPLPF. The CDR3 nucleotides are TGTGCCAGCAGCCTGGATGGCCCATGGTCACCCCTCCCCTTT.

As regards this clonotype: An end of the junction does not agree with germline; a read error may underlie this. The chain couples TRBV11-2 to TRBJ2-7; unclear D gene. CDR3 size: 15 residues. Germline assignment: CDR1 SGHAT and CDR2 FQNNGV. The CDR3 region is CASSLSWVGSYEQYF. As DNA, the CDR3 is TGTGCCAGTAGCTTGAGCTGGGTCGGTTCCTACGAGCAGTACTTC.

About this clonotype itself: The junction shows a germline mismatch at one end, possibly a read error. V gene TRBV4-2 combines with J gene TRBJ2-5; 11 nucleotides match TRBD2. CDR1 and CDR2 from the germline V gene are LGHNA and YNFKEQ. The CDR3 loop spans 16 amino acids. In DNA, the CDR3 is TGTGCCAGCAGCCAAAGACTAGCGGGAACGGGAGAGGCCCAGTACTTC. This sequence encodes CASSQRLAGTGEAQYF.

Concerning this clonotype itself: Since the CDR3 does not end with the conserved phenylalanine or tryptophan, this likely comes from a read error. The CDR3 DNA follows: TGTGCCAGCAGCTTAATCGGCGGGACAGATGCGCAGTATTCT. It specifies CASSLIGGTDAQYS. This chain joins TRBV11-2 and TRBJ2-3, with D possibly TRBD1 on 7 matching bases. The CDR3 spans 14 residues. From germline, CDR1 is SGHAT and CDR2 FQNNGV.

The V and J genes are TRBV12-3 or TRBV12-4 and TRBJ2-1; TRBD1 or TRBD2 may be the D gene (5 bases each). The V and J ends lost 11 bases and 6 bases respectively, with 20 bases between them. This CDR3 comprises 14 residues. The CDR3 region has the DNA TGTGCCGGTACTACAAGTAAGAGGGGCAATGAGCAGTTCTTC. Encoded protein: CAGTTSKRGNEQFF.

This clonotype was detected ten times or more. V and J are TRBV12-3 or TRBV12-4 and TRBJ1-5; D gene ambiguous. The CDR3 has 12 amino acids. V was cut by 3 bases and J by 7 bases, with 7 bases left in between. This CDR3 is CASSFLEQPQHF. The CDR3 region has the DNA TGTGCCAGCAGTTTCCTGGAACAGCCCCAGCATTTT.

This rearrangement joins TRBV7-2 to TRBJ2-1; 7 bases are a match to TRBD2. With 5 bases clipped from V and 2 bases from J, the junction kept 6 bases outside the gene matches. The CDR3 totals 15 residues. Germline V gene sequence: CDR1 SGHTA, CDR2 FQGNSA. The CDR3 sequence: CASSQGLTAYNEQFF. CDR3 DNA: TGTGCCAGCAGCCAGGGACTAACGGCCTACAATGAGCAGTTCTTC.

The rearrangement uses TRBV20-1 and TRBJ2-5; D ambiguous. CDR3 length: 10 residues. The V and J ends lost 4 bases and 1 base respectively, with 1 base between them. Germline V CDR1 and CDR2: DFQATT, SNEGSKA (reference sequence). Written as DNA, the CDR3 is TGCAGTGCTACCCAAGAGACCCAGTACTTC. Translated, it gives CSATQETQYF.

J is TRBJ1-2 and V is TRBV6-6; no clear D gene. The CDR3 runs to 16 residues. The germline CDR1 and CDR2 sequences are MNHNY and SVGAGI (reference sequence). V shed 0 bases and J shed 1 base, with 12 bases lying between them. In nucleotides, the CDR3 is TGTGCCAGCAGTTACTCGGCAGGAAGCGATAACTATGGCTACACCTTC. It is translated as CASSYSAGSDNYGYTF.

Comment on this clonotype: A read error may produce the germline difference seen at one junction end. The chain joins TRBV5-4 to TRBJ2-1; D is perhaps TRBD1 or TRBD2 (5 bases each). Germline V gives CDR1 SGHNT, CDR2 YYREEE (reference sequence). This CDR3 is built from 14 residues. CDR3 sequence: CARSLAGTENKQFF. CDR3 sequence (DNA): TGTGCCAGGAGCTTGGCCGGGACGGAAAATAAGCAGTTCTTC. The whole variable domain, remainder taken from reference TRBV5-4 and TRBJ2-1, is ETGVTQSPTHLIKTRGQQVTLRCSSQSGHNTVSWYQQALGQGPQFIFQYYREEENGRGNFPPRFSGLQFPNYSSELNVNALELDDSALYLCARSLAGTENKQFFGPGTRLTVL.